This T cell receptor (beta chain) was sequenced during a study of vaccination and CD4 T cells after COVID-19. Study-wide results and caveats: Convalescent patients studied were relatively few, and early post-infection timepoints were absent.

CD4+ T cells that had been cultured provided DNA sequenced with the Oncomine TCR Beta short-read assay. Extraction of genomic DNA was performed on cultured CD4+ T cells. TCRdb re-derived calls from the PCR reads in MiXCR, one entry per CDR3 protein. The sample holds over 9,500 distinct CDR3 sequences, about 32% seen once. Treatment indicated: approximately nine-day PBMC culture with coronavirus spike peptide pools or control peptides (ViraFEST assay). These CD4+ T cells came from an unexposed donor, sampled before the COVID-19 pandemic (2011-2018). Per-well cultures of millions of PBMCs received roughly 9.9 IU/ml IL-2 and approximately 9.4 ug/ml peptide pools. There are 14 residues in the CDR3. Germline V gene data show CDR1 as ENHRY and CDR2 as SYGVKD. Trimming left V 2 bases short and J 3 bases short, with 10 bases between. This clonotype was counted once. What it recognizes is unknown.

The genes are TRBV10-3 and TRBJ1-1; tentative D call: TRBD1 (6 bases). The receptor was derived from a human donor in good health. Sequenced sample: CD4+ T cells from blood, cultured in vitro. CDR3 in amino acids: CAISEAGQYTEAFF. The DNA of the CDR3 is TGTGCCATCAGTGAGGCCGGACAGTACACTGAAGCTTTCTTT.